The 6 T cell receptor beta chains reported below all come from one sample, sequenced in a study of regulatory T cells in long-lasting Graves disease. Time point indicated: persistent/refractory GD, antithyroid drugs over 5 years with positive TRAb. PBMCs provided the RNA from which the TCR library was made. With iRepertoire HTBI primers and Arm-PCR of CDR3 regions, TCR beta libraries were built. Each CDR3 protein gets one entry after TCRdb re-called the multiplex PCR reads with MiXCR. The sample carries roughly 430,000 distinct CDR3 sequences, roughly 21% recorded once. Sequencing was performed on peripheral blood mononuclear cells (PBMCs), taken when the disease was refractory, from a patient treated with antithyroid drugs. The source of these receptors is a female donor with Graves disease.

The rearrangement links TRBV9 to TRBJ2-6; 12 bases align to TRBD2. CDR3 length equals 18 residues. Germline V gene sequence: CDR1 SGDLS, CDR2 YYNGEE. V shed 1 base, J shed 3 bases, and the junction held 5 bases outside the gene matches. In nucleotides, the CDR3 is TGTGCCAGCAGCGTATCCCGACTAGCGGGAGTTGGGGCCAACGTCCTGACTTTC. Translating gives CASSVSRLAGVGANVLTF.

At least ten counts were recorded for this clonotype. V gene TRBV27 combines with J gene TRBJ1-2; the D gene is possibly TRBD1 (5 bases). Germline V gene lookup returns CDR1 MNHEY and CDR2 SMNVEV (reference sequence). The CDR3 is made up of 15 amino acids. Trimming shortened V by 6 bases and J by 0 bases, and 14 bases separated the two germline ends. CDR3 sequence reads: CASRAKTAANYGYTF. The CDR3 DNA is TGTGCCAGCAGAGCCAAGACAGCGGCTAACTATGGCTACACCTTC.

This clonotype was observed a handful of times. J is TRBJ2-7 and V is TRBV11-2, with TRBD2 identical over 13 bases. V lost 4 bases and J lost 1; bases outside the gene matches: 4. In germline, CDR1 is SGHAT, CDR2 FQNNGV. CDR3 size: 16 residues. CDR3 residues: CASSSRLAGGSYEQYF. For the CDR3, the DNA is TGTGCCAGCAGCTCCCGACTAGCGGGAGGTTCCTACGAGCAGTACTTC.

The genes are TRBV6-1 and TRBJ2-2; a weak D match, TRBD2 (6 bases). Trimming left V 2 bases short and J 2 bases short, with 12 bases between. The CDR3 length is 16 residues. Germline loops: CDR1 MNHNS, CDR2 SASEGT. Here the CDR3 DNA reads TGTGCCAGCAGTGAATGGGGGACTGCCAACACCGGGGAGCTGTTTTTT. Amino acid sequence: CASSEWGTANTGELFF.

This clonotype was observed many times. The chain employs TRBV3-1 and TRBJ2-2, with D hard to call. The CDR3 has 13 residues. Between the trimmed V and J ends, which lost 5 bases and 4 bases, there was a span of 8 bases. Germline values: CDR1 LGHDT, CDR2 YNNKEL (reference sequence). The CDR3 region has the DNA TGTGCCAGCAGCGAAAATCCCACCGGGGAGCTGTTTTTT. Translating gives CASSENPTGELFF.

This clonotype was observed a few times. The J gene is TRBJ2-1, the V gene TRBV28, with 12 bases fitting TRBD2. The CDR3 sequence is 19 residues long. In germline, CDR1 is MDHEN, CDR2 SYDVKM. V lost 7 bases and J lost 4; bases outside the gene matches: 17. The CDR3 loop is CASTLRTSGIRLQYNEQFF. CDR3 in DNA: TGTGCCAGCACCCTCCGGACTAGCGGGATTCGACTGCAATACAATGAGCAGTTCTTC.